This TCR beta chain comes out of a study of blood T cells in healthy people across ages. Germline V gene data show CDR1 as SEHNR and CDR2 as FQNEAQ (reference sequence). The J segment lost 4 bases and the V segment lost 5 bases, leaving 12 bases of the junction unmatched. The CDR3 runs 16 residues. Sample-barcoded 5' priming and a J-beta primer mix drove a second PCR of roughly 6 to 12 cycles. Using its own MiXCR run on the 5' RACE reads, TCRdb lists one record per CDR3 protein. This table has 750,000 to 850,000 distinct CDR3 sequences, 25% appearing once. Peripheral blood, approximately 10 milliliters per donor, was collected. This sample was also put to use in a study of T cells of mothers and their children. That work states: With unrelated pairs as the comparison, related mother-child pairs had a slightly higher overlap that was not significant.

Sequencing was performed on blood. This clonotype was sampled from a boy aged 5-17 years in good health. J is TRBJ1-2 and V is TRBV7-9; TRBD1 agrees at 8 bases. CDR3 protein: CASSIPGQGKGYGYTF. Written as DNA, the CDR3 is TGTGCCAGCAGCATCCCCGGACAGGGAAAGGGCTATGGCTACACCTTC.